These 10 T cell receptor beta chains originate from one sample sequenced in a study of vaccination and CD4 T cells after COVID-19. As for treatment: roughly nine-day PBMC culture with coronavirus spike peptide pools or control peptides (ViraFEST assay). An unexposed donor provided the CD4+ T cells, which were collected before the COVID-19 pandemic (2011-2018). Antigen specificity for these receptors is unknown. Sequenced with the Oncomine TCR Beta short-read assay was DNA taken from cultured CD4+ T cells. TCRdb re-called the PCR reads through MiXCR, storing one row per CDR3 protein. The sample lists several thousand distinct CDR3 sequences; approximately 42% were seen once. Sequencing input: CD4+ T cells from blood, cultured in vitro. Receptors originate from a human donor in good health.

The chain has TRBV19 and TRBJ1-1, with a possible D match to TRBD1 (5 bases). The CDR3 runs 15 residues. Germline lookup yields CDR1 LNHDA and CDR2 SQIVND (reference sequence). Between the trimmed V and J ends, which lost 7 bases and 1 base, there was a span of 16 bases. The CDR3 sequence is CASTRGGGANTEAFF. The DNA of the CDR3 is TGTGCCAGTACCCGGGGCGGGGGTGCGAACACTGAAGCTTTCTTT.

The chain links TRBV7-9 to TRBJ2-7, with a possible D match to TRBD1 (6 bases). Germline CDR1 and CDR2: SEHNR and FQNEAQ (reference sequence). V was clipped by 5 bases and J by 2 bases, with 7 bases between them. This CDR3 spans 12 amino acids. CDR3 in amino acids: CASSRTAYEQYF. The CDR3 DNA reads TGTGCCAGCAGCAGGACAGCCTACGAGCAGTACTTC.

V gene TRBV2 combines with J gene TRBJ1-1, with D hard to call. The V and J ends lost 2 bases and 9 bases respectively, with 10 bases between them. The CDR3 has 12 amino acids. CDR1 and CDR2 (germline): SNHLY, FYNNEI. CDR3 amino acids: CASSEPGMKAFF. The CDR3 region has the DNA TGTGCCAGCAGTGAACCTGGTATGAAAGCTTTCTTT.

On this clonotype: The junction shows a germline mismatch at one end, possibly a read error. The V and J genes are TRBV19 and TRBJ2-6; the D gene could be TRBD1 or TRBD2 (6 bases each). Germline lookup yields CDR1 LNHDA and CDR2 SQIVND (reference sequence). The CDR3 runs to 15 residues. The CDR3 region is CASRIGGSGANVLTF. CDR3 coding DNA: TGTGCCAGTAGGATAGGGGGGTCTGGGGCCAACGTCCTGACTTTC.

This clonotype was counted only a few times. The CDR3 DNA reads as TGTGCCAGCAGCTTAGCTCCCCCAGGGGCCGCCTACGAGCAGTACTTC. Translating gives CASSLAPPGAAYEQYF. This rearrangement joins TRBV7-2 to TRBJ2-7; D perhaps matches TRBD1 (6 bases). CDR1 is SGHTA, CDR2 FQGNSA, per germline. Trimming took off 0 bases at V and 2 bases at J, with 14 bases between the two ends. This CDR3 contains 16 residues.

This clonotype showed up just a few times. This chain uses TRBV7-8 with TRBJ1-6, with no clear D. Germline loops: CDR1 SGHVS, CDR2 FQNEAQ. Trimming took 3 bases from V and 8 from J, leaving 14 bases between them. The CDR3 sequence is 15 residues long. As DNA, the CDR3 is TGTGCCAGCAGCTTTCGGTGGGAACGGGATTCACCCCTCCACTTT. It yields the protein CASSFRWERDSPLHF. Full variable domain (remainder filled in from reference TRBV7-8 and TRBJ1-6): GAGVSQSPRYKVAKRGQDVALRCDPISGHVSLFWYQQALGQGPEFLTYFQNEAQLDKSGLPSDRFFAERPEGSVSTLKIQRTQQEDSAVYLCASSFRWERDSPLHFGNGTRLTVT.

This chain's CDR3 is CASSQGGRAQYF. The CDR3 bases are TGTGCCAGCAGCCAAGGGGGGAGGGCCCAGTACTTC. The chain has TRBV14 and TRBJ2-5, with TRBD2 identical over 7 bases. The CDR3 runs to 12 residues. Trimming at V came to 1 base and at J to 9 bases, leaving 2 bases not matched to a gene. Germline loops: CDR1 SGHDN, CDR2 FVKESK.

This clonotype was counted between two and nine times. The chain joins TRBV28 to TRBJ1-4; 7 nucleotides match TRBD1. Germline CDR1 reads MDHEN; CDR2 reads SYDVKM. The V segment lost 8 bases and the J segment 7 bases; nucleotides outside the gene matches: 7. The CDR3 contains 13 residues. CDR3 nucleotides: TGTGCCAGCCTCTCAGGGGGACGTGAAAAACTGTTTTTT. It yields the protein CASLSGGREKLFF.

This sequence joins TRBV24-1 and TRBJ1-2; no definite D call. V lost 0 bases and J 3 bases, leaving 7 bases between the germline ends. The CDR3 loop spans 14 amino acids. CDR1 KGHDR and CDR2 SFDVKD come from the germline V gene. CDR3 sequence reads: CATSDLWGDYGYTF. CDR3 sequence (DNA): TGTGCCACCAGTGATTTGTGGGGTGACTATGGCTACACCTTC.

A few counts support this clonotype. V gene TRBV6-5 combines with J gene TRBJ1-2; no reliable D call. The CDR3 is made up of 13 amino acids. The V end lost 2 bases, the J end lost 4 bases, and 8 bases lay between the germline ends. Germline V gene lookup returns CDR1 MNHEY and CDR2 SVGAGI. In DNA form, the CDR3 reads TGTGCCAGCAGTTACCGGCAATTCTATGGCTACACCTTC. Protein: CASSYRQFYGYTF.